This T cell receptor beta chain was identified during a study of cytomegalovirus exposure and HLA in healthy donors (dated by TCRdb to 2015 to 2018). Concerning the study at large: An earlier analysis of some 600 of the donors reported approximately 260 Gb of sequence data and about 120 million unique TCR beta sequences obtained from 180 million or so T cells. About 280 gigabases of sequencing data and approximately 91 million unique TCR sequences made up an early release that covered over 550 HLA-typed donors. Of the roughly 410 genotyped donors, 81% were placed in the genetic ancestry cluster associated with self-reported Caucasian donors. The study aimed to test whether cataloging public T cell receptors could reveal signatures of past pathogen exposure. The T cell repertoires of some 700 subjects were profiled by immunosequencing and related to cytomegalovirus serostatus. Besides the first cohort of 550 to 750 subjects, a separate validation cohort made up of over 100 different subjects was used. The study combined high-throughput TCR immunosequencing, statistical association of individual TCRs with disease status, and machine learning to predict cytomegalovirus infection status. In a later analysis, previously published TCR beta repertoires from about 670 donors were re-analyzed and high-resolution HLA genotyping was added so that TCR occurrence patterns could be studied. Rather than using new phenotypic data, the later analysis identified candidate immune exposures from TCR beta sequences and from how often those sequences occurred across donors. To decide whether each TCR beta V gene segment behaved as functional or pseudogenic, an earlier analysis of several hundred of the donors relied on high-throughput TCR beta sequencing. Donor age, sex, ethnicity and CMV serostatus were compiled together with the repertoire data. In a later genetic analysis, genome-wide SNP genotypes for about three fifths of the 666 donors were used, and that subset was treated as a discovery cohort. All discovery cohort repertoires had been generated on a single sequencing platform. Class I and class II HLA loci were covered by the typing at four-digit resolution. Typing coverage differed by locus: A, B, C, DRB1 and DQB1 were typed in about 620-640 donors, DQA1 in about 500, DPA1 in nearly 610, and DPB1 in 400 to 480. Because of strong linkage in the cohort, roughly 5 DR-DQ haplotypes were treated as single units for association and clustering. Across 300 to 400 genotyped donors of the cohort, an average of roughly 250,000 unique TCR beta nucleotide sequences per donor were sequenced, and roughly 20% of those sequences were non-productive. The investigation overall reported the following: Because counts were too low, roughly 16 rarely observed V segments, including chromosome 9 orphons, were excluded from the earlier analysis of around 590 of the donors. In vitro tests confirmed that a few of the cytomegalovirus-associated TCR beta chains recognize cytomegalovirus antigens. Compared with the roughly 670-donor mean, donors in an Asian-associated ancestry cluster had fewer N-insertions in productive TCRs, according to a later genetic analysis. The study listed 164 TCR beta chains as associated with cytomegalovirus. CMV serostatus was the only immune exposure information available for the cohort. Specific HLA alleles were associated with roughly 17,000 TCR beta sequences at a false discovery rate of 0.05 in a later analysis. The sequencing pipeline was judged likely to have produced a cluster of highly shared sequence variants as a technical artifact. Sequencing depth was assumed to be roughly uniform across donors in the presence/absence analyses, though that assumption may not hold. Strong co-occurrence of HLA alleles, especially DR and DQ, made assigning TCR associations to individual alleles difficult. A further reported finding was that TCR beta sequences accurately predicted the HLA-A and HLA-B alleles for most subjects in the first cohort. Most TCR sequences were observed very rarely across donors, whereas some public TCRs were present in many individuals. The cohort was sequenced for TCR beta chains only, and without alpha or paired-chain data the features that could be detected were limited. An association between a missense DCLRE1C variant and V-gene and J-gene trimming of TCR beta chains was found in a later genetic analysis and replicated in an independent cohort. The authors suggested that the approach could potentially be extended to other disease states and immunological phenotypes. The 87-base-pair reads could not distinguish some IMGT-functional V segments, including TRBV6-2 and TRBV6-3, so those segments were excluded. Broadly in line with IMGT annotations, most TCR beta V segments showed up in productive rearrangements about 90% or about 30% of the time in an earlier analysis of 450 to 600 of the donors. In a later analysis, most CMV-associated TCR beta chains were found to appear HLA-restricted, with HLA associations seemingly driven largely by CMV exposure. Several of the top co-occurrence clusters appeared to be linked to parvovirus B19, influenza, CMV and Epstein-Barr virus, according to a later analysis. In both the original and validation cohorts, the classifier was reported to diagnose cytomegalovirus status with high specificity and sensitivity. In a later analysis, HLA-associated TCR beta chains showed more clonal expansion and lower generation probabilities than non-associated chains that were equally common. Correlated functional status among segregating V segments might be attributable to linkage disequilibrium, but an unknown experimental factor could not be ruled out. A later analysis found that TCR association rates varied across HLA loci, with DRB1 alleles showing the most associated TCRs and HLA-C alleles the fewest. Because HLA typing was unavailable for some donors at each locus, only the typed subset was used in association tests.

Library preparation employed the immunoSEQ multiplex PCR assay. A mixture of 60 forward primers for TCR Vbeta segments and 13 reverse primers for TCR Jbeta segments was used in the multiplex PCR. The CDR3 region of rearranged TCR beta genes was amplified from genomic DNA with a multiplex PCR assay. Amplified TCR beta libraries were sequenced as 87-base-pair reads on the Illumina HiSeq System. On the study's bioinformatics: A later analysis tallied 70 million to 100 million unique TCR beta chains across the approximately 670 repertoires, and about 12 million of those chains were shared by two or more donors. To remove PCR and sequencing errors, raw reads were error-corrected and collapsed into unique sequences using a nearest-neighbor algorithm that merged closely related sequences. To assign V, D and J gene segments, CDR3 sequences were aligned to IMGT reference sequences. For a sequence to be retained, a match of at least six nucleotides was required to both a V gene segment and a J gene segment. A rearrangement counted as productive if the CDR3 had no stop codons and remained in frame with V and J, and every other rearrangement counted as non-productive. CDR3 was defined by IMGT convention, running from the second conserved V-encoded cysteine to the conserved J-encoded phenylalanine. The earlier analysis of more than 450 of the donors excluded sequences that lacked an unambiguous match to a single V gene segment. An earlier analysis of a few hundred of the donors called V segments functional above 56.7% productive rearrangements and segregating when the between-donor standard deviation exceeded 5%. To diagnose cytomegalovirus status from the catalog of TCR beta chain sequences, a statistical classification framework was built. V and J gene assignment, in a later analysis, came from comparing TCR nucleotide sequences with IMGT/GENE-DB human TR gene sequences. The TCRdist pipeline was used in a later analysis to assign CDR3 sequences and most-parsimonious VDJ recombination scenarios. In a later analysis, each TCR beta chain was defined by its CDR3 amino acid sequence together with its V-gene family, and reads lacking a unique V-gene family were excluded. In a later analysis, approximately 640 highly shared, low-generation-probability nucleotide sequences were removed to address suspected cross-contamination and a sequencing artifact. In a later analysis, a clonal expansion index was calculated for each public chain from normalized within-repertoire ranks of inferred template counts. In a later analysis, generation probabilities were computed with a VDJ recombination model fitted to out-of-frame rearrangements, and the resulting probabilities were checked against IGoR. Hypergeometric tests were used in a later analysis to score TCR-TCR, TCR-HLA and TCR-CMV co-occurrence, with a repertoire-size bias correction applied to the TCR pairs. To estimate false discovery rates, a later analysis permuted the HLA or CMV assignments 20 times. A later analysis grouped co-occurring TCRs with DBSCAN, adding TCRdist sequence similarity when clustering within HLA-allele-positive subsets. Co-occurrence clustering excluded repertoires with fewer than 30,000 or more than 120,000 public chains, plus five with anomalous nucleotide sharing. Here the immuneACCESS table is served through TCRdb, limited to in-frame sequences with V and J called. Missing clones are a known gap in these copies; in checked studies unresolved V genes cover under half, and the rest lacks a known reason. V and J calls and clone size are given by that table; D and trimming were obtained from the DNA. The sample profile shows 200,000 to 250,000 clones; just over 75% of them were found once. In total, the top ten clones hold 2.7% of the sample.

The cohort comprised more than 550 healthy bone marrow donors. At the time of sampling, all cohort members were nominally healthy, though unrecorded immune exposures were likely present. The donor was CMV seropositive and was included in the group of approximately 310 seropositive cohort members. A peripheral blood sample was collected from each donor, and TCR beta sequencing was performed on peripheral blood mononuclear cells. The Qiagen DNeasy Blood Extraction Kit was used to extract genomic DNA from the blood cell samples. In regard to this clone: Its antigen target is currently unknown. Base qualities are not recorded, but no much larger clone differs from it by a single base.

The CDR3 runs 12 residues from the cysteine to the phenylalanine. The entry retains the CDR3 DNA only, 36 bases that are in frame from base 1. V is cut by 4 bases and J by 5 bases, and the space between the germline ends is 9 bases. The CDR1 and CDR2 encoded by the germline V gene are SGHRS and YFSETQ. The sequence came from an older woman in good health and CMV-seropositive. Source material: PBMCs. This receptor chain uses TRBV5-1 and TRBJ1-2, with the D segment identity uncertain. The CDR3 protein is CASSADFYGYTF. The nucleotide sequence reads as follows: TGCGCCAGCAGCGCGGATTTTTATGGCTACACCTTC.